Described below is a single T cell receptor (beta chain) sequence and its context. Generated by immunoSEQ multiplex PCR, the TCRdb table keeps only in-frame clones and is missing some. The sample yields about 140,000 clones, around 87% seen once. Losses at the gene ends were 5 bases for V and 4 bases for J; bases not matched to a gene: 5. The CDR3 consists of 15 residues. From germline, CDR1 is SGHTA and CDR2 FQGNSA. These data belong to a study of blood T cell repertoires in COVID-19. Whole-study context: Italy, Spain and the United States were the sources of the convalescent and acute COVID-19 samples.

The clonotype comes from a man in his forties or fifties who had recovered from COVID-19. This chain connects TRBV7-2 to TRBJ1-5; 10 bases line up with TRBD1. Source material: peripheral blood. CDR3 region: CASSRTGGSNQPQHF. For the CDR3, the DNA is TGTGCCAGCAGCCGGACAGGGGGGTCTAATCAGCCCCAGCATTTT.